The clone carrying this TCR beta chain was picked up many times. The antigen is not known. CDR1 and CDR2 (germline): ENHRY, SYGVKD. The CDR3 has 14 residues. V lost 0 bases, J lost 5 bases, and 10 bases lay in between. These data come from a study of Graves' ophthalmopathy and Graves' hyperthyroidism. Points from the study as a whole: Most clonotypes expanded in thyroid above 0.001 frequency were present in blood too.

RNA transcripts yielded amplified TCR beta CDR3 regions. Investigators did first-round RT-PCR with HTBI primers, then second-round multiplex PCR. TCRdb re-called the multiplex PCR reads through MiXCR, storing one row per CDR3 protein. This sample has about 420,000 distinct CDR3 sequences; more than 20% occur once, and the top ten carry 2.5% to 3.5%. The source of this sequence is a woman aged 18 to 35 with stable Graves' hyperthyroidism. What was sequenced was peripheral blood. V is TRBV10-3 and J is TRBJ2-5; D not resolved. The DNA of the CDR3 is TGTGCCATCAGTGAGTCGACCTCCCGGGAGACCCAGTACTTC. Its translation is CAISESTSRETQYF.